These T cell receptor beta chains were read from a single sample in a study of OX40 agonist ivuxolimab in advanced cancers. This table comes from immunoSEQ multiplex PCR, and its TCRdb copy is limited to in-frame clones, with some not included. The data show 50,000 to 55,000 clones, around 82% seen once. The source material was CD4+ or CD8+ T cells sorted from blood, sampled in a trial of the OX40 agonist ivuxolimab. These receptors all come from an adult with an advanced solid tumor such as melanoma, head and neck, liver or kidney cancer. Both conserved end residues are part of each CDR3. Fields, in order: D gene, J gene, clone size, V gene, CDR3 DNA, CDR3 protein. D genes are given only for firm matches. Expanded clones are given a class, and other clones once, few, many or no size at all.

d_gene: NA; j_gene: TRBJ1-2; abundance: NA; v_gene: TRBV19; CDR3nt: TGTGCCAGTAGCAGGCCGGATGGCTACACCTTC; CDR3aa: CASSRPDGYTF
d_gene: NA; j_gene: TRBJ1-1; abundance: NA; v_gene: TRBV29-1; CDR3nt: TGCAGCGTTGAACCACGACATCGGGCTGAAGCTTTCTTT; CDR3aa: CSVEPRHRAEAFF
d_gene: NA; j_gene: TRBJ1-5; abundance: NA; v_gene: TRBV19; CDR3nt: TGTGCCAGTAGTTCGGGAACGTCAGTATTTCAGCCCCAGCATTTT; CDR3aa: CASSSGTSVFQPQHF
d_gene: TRBD1; j_gene: TRBJ1-3; abundance: NA; v_gene: TRBV6-1; CDR3nt: TGTGCCAGCAGTCCGGACAGGTCTGGAAACACCATATATTTT; CDR3aa: CASSPDRSGNTIYF
d_gene: NA; j_gene: TRBJ1-5; abundance: NA; v_gene: TRBV28; CDR3nt: TGTGCCAGCAGTTTAACAGTCACAAGTAGCAATCAGCCCCAGCATTTT; CDR3aa: CASSLTVTSSNQPQHF
d_gene: NA; j_gene: TRBJ2-1; abundance: NA; v_gene: TRBV7-3; CDR3nt: TGTGCCAGCAGCTTAGGGGGCTATCACAATGAGCAGTTCTTC; CDR3aa: CASSLGGYHNEQFF
d_gene: NA; j_gene: TRBJ2-7; abundance: NA; v_gene: TRBV7-9; CDR3nt: TGTGCCAGCAGCTTAGTAGCATCTCTGGGGTCTTCCTACGAGCAGTACTTC; CDR3aa: CASSLVASLGSSYEQYF
d_gene: NA; j_gene: TRBJ2-1; abundance: once; v_gene: TRBV7-2; CDR3nt: TGTGCCAGCAGCTTAATCGGTTATGAGCAGTTCTTC; CDR3aa: CASSLIGYEQFF
d_gene: TRBD2; j_gene: TRBJ2-2; abundance: NA; v_gene: TRBV19; CDR3nt: TGTGCCAGCTTGGCGGGGGGTAGGAACACCGGGGAGCTGTTTTTT; CDR3aa: CASLAGGRNTGELFF
d_gene: TRBD2; j_gene: TRBJ2-1; abundance: NA; v_gene: TRBV19; CDR3nt: TGTGCCAGTAGTCCCCTAGCGGGGATAAATGAGCAGTTCTTC; CDR3aa: CASSPLAGINEQFF
d_gene: NA; j_gene: TRBJ1-2; abundance: once; v_gene: TRBV5-6; CDR3nt: TGTGCCAGCAGCTTGGGTGGCACTAACTATGGCTACACCTTC; CDR3aa: CASSLGGTNYGYTF
d_gene: TRBD2; j_gene: TRBJ2-6; abundance: NA; v_gene: TRBV13; CDR3nt: TGTGCCAGCGGCTGCCCCAGACTAGCGGGAGTTTCTGGGGCCAACGTCCTGACTTTC; CDR3aa: CASGCPRLAGVSGANVLTF
d_gene: TRBD1; j_gene: TRBJ2-5; abundance: few; v_gene: TRBV7-2; CDR3nt: TGTGCCAGCAGCAGGGACAGCCAAGAGACCCAGTACTTC; CDR3aa: CASSRDSQETQYF
d_gene: TRBD2; j_gene: TRBJ2-1; abundance: NA; v_gene: TRBV6-1; CDR3nt: TGTGCCAGCAGCCTCTTAGCGGGAGCCTACAATGAGCAGTTCTTC; CDR3aa: CASSLLAGAYNEQFF
d_gene: TRBD2; j_gene: TRBJ2-7; abundance: NA; v_gene: TRBV5-1; CDR3nt: TGCGCCAGCAGCCAAGATCACCTAGCGGGCCGAACGGTGCAGTACTTC; CDR3aa: CASSQDHLAGRTVQYF
d_gene: TRBD1; j_gene: TRBJ1-5; abundance: NA; v_gene: TRBV27; CDR3nt: TGTGCCAGCAGTTTATGGGCAGGGGGACCCAATCAGCCCCAGCATTTT; CDR3aa: CASSLWAGGPNQPQHF
d_gene: NA; j_gene: TRBJ2-5; abundance: NA; v_gene: TRBV7-2; CDR3nt: TGTGCCAGCAGTATACAACTGTACCAAGAGACCCAGTACTTC; CDR3aa: CASSIQLYQETQYF
d_gene: NA; j_gene: TRBJ2-3; abundance: NA; v_gene: TRBV6-6; CDR3nt: TGTGCCAGCAGTCACACACGAGATACGCAGTATTTT; CDR3aa: CASSHTRDTQYF
d_gene: NA; j_gene: TRBJ2-2; abundance: NA; v_gene: TRBV19; CDR3nt: TGTGCCAGTAGTTCCCACATCAAGAACACCGGGGAGCTGTTTTTT; CDR3aa: CASSSHIKNTGELFF
d_gene: NA; j_gene: TRBJ2-5; abundance: NA; v_gene: TRBV7-8; CDR3nt: TGTGCCAGCAGCTTAATACTTGGCAGTGGGGAGACCCAGTACTTC; CDR3aa: CASSLILGSGETQYF
d_gene: NA; j_gene: TRBJ1-1; abundance: NA; v_gene: TRBV28; CDR3nt: TGTGCCAGTCGGGTCTTTCTCAAGTACACTGAAGCTTTCTTT; CDR3aa: CASRVFLKYTEAFF
d_gene: TRBD2; j_gene: TRBJ2-1; abundance: NA; v_gene: TRBV7-9; CDR3nt: TGTGCCAGCAGCTTTGGGACTAGCGGGAGGGCTGAGTACAATGAGCAGTTCTTC; CDR3aa: CASSFGTSGRAEYNEQFF
d_gene: NA; j_gene: TRBJ1-2; abundance: NA; v_gene: TRBV6-5; CDR3nt: TGTGCCAGCATCGGGCAGGACTATGGCTACACCTTC; CDR3aa: CASIGQDYGYTF
d_gene: TRBD2; j_gene: TRBJ2-2; abundance: once; v_gene: TRBV5-4; CDR3nt: TGTGCCAGCAGCCCCAGCGGACTAGCCGTCGGGGAGCTGTTTTTT; CDR3aa: CASSPSGLAVGELFF
d_gene: TRBD1; j_gene: TRBJ1-5; abundance: NA; v_gene: TRBV4-1; CDR3nt: TGCGCCAGCAGCCAAGATCAGTCCGGGACAGGTTATCAGCCCCAGCATTTT; CDR3aa: CASSQDQSGTGYQPQHF
d_gene: NA; j_gene: TRBJ1-2; abundance: NA; v_gene: TRBV19; CDR3nt: TGTGCCAGTAGTCGACCGGGGATTCTCTATGGCTACACCTTC; CDR3aa: CASSRPGILYGYTF
d_gene: NA; j_gene: TRBJ2-4; abundance: NA; v_gene: TRBV18; CDR3nt: TGTGCCAGCTCACCAAGGCACCAGGCCAAAAACATTCAGTACTTC; CDR3aa: CASSPRHQAKNIQYF
d_gene: TRBD1; j_gene: TRBJ1-2; abundance: NA; v_gene: TRBV6-5; CDR3nt: TGTGCCAGCAGGGCCGGGACAGTCCTTTTCTATGGCTACACCTTC; CDR3aa: CASRAGTVLFYGYTF
d_gene: TRBD1; j_gene: TRBJ1-2; abundance: NA; v_gene: TRBV6-6; CDR3nt: TGTGCCAGAGAAATCGACAGGGATGGCTACACCTTC; CDR3aa: CAREIDRDGYTF
d_gene: NA; j_gene: TRBJ2-7; abundance: NA; v_gene: TRBV27; CDR3nt: TGTGCCAGCAGTCGGAAATCGGACTCCTCCTACGAGCAGTACTTC; CDR3aa: CASSRKSDSSYEQYF
d_gene: NA; j_gene: TRBJ2-7; abundance: NA; v_gene: TRBV5-6; CDR3nt: TGTGCCAGCAGCTTTAGGGGAGCCGGCTACGAGCAGTACTTC; CDR3aa: CASSFRGAGYEQYF
d_gene: TRBD1; j_gene: TRBJ2-2; abundance: NA; v_gene: TRBV7-9; CDR3nt: TGTGCCAGCGGGGGACAGGGGGCATCCGGGGAGCTGTTTTTT; CDR3aa: CASGGQGASGELFF
d_gene: TRBD1; j_gene: TRBJ1-5; abundance: NA; v_gene: TRBV27; CDR3nt: TGTGCCAGCAGGGAGACAGGGCTGGTCGTGCCCCAGCATTTT; CDR3aa: CASRETGLVVPQHF
d_gene: TRBD1; j_gene: TRBJ2-1; abundance: once; v_gene: TRBV6-1; CDR3nt: TGTGCCAGCAATGACGGGGACAGATACAATGAGCAGTTCTTC; CDR3aa: CASNDGDRYNEQFF